Below, 31 T cell receptor beta chains from the same sample are listed, as sequenced in a study of blood T cell repertoires in COVID-19. The method was immunoSEQ multiplex PCR; TCRdb's version includes in-frame clones alone and lacks a portion of them. The sample includes some 260,000 clones, approximately 88% of them seen just once. Sequenced input: peripheral blood. Receptors were obtained from a woman aged 65 to 85 with COVID-19, enrolled during active disease.

This chain links TRBV6-6 with TRBJ1-1; D not certain. Trimming shortened V by 4 bases and J by 8 bases, and 11 bases separated the two germline ends. The germline V gene encodes CDR1 MNHNY and CDR2 SVGAGI (reference sequence). The CDR3 consists of 12 residues. This chain's CDR3 is CASSSPGPEAFF. CDR3 sequence (DNA): TGTGCCAGCAGTTCCCCGGGTCCAGAAGCTTTCTTT.

The chain joins TRBV4-1 to TRBJ2-4; 9 positions agree with TRBD2. Germline V gene lookup returns CDR1 MGHRA and CDR2 YSYEKL. V was pared by 0 bases and J by 6 bases, with 9 bases of the junction left unmatched. The CDR3 length is 17 residues. The CDR3 spells CASSQEVASGIGNIQYF. Written as DNA, the CDR3 is TGCGCCAGCAGCCAAGAGGTCGCTAGCGGGATTGGAAACATTCAGTACTTC.

V and J are TRBV6-1 and TRBJ1-5, with 8 positions matching TRBD1. CDR1 MNHNS and CDR2 SASEGT come from the germline V gene. CDR3 length: 15 amino acids. J was trimmed by 5 bases and V by 3 bases; bases with no gene match: 6. This chain's CDR3 is CASSDATGVYQPQHF. DNA of the CDR3: TGTGCCAGCAGTGACGCGACAGGGGTCTATCAGCCCCAGCATTTT.

The gene calls are TRBV30 and TRBJ1-2; 10 bases align to TRBD1. CDR3 length: 14 amino acids. Losses at the gene ends were 2 bases for V and 6 bases for J; bases not matched to a gene: 6. The germline V gene has CDR1 GTSNPN and CDR2 SVGIG (reference sequence). The CDR3 DNA sequence: TGTGCCTGGAGTCTCCTAGGACAGGGGGATGGCTACACCTTC. It codes for CAWSLLGQGDGYTF.

The chain carries TRBV27 and TRBJ1-6; 9 bases align to TRBD1. Germline V lookup: CDR1 MNHEY, CDR2 SMNVEV (reference sequence). The V and J ends lost 5 bases and 11 bases, in that order; junction bases with no gene match: 7. CDR3 size: 14 residues. CDR3 sequence reads: CASSPETGGTPLHF. The CDR3 DNA follows: TGTGCCAGCAGTCCGGAGACAGGGGGAACACCCCTCCACTTT.

This rearrangement joins TRBV7-9 to TRBJ1-2; a possible D gene is TRBD1 (6 bases). The CDR3 runs 14 residues. CDR1 is SEHNR, CDR2 FQNEAQ, per germline (reference sequence). V lost 2 bases, J lost 2 bases, and 9 bases lay in between. This CDR3 reads CASSLIDRNYGYTF. Written as DNA, the CDR3 is TGTGCCAGCAGCTTAATCGACAGGAACTATGGCTACACCTTC.

This clone was detected only once. The chain has TRBV16 and TRBJ1-1; the D is unclear. CDR3 size: 13 residues. CDR1 is KGHSY, CDR2 FQNENV, per germline. Trimming removed 0 bases at V and 6 bases at J, with 8 bases between. CDR3 residues: CASSQSGGSEAFF. CDR3 DNA: TGTGCCAGCAGCCAATCGGGAGGGTCTGAAGCTTTCTTT.

The chain uses TRBV5-4 and TRBJ2-1, with TRBD2 matching 10 bases. This CDR3 has 16 residues. Germline V gene lookup returns CDR1 SGHNT and CDR2 YYREEE (reference sequence). V was pared by 0 bases and J by 5 bases, with 5 bases of the junction left unmatched. The CDR3 here is CASSLGLAGLNNEQFF. Written as DNA, the CDR3 is TGTGCCAGCAGCTTGGGACTAGCGGGTCTAAACAATGAGCAGTTCTTC.

J is TRBJ1-6 and V is TRBV7-6; D is possibly TRBD1 (5 bases). The CDR3 is 15 residues long. V shed 5 bases and J shed 4 bases, with 12 bases lying between them. Germline V gives CDR1 SGHVS, CDR2 FNYEAQ. Written as DNA, the CDR3 is TGTGCCAGCAGCCCCCGGGGGGGTTATAATTCACCCCTCCACTTT. Protein sequence: CASSPRGGYNSPLHF.

The chain couples TRBV5-1 to TRBJ1-6; TRBD1 agrees at 9 bases. V was clipped by 4 bases and J by 6 bases; unmatched bases: 5. Germline CDR1 and CDR2: SGHRS and YFSETQ. CDR3 length: 15 residues. The CDR3 here is CASSPGQGFNSPLHF. The CDR3 bases are TGCGCCAGCAGCCCCGGACAGGGGTTTAATTCACCCCTCCACTTT.

The gene calls are TRBV7-3 and TRBJ2-5; D is unclear. The CDR3 is made up of 12 amino acids. Trimming pared 5 bases from V and 7 bases from J, leaving 11 bases between. Per germline, CDR1 SGHTA and CDR2 FQGTGA. The CDR3 is CASSNQTGTQYF. The DNA for the CDR3 is TGTGCCAGCAGCAATCAAACTGGGACCCAGTACTTC. Complete variable domain (other parts from reference TRBV7-3 and TRBJ2-5): GAGVSQTPSNKVTEKGKYVELRCDPISGHTALYWYRQSLGQGPEFLIYFQGTGAADDSGLPNDRFFAVRPEGSVSTLKIQRTERGDSAVYLCASSNQTGTQYFGPGTRLLVL.

The V call is TRBV6-5, the J call TRBJ1-1; TRBD1 aligns across 7 bases. The CDR3 length is 14 residues. V shed 10 bases, J shed 3 bases, and the junction held 11 bases outside the gene matches. Germline CDR1 reads MNHEY; CDR2 reads SVGAGI. CDR3 DNA: TGTGCCACCCAATATGGCAGGGGGGACACTGAAGCTTTCTTT. Protein: CATQYGRGDTEAFF.

The chain has TRBV11-2 and TRBJ1-4; no firm D call. The CDR3 covers 15 residues. Germline-derived CDR1 and CDR2 are SGHAT and FQNNGV. V was pared by 1 base and J by 8 bases, with 14 bases between. The CDR3, as DNA: TGTGCCAGCAGCTTAGTAGCCGGGAATGGAGAAAAACTGTTTTTT. Residues: CASSLVAGNGEKLFF.

Comment on this clone: This clone may be a read error of a much larger clone one base away. V gene TRBV19 combines with J gene TRBJ1-5; 10 positions match TRBD1. V lost 8 bases and J lost 2; bases outside the gene matches: 3. The CDR3 runs to 14 residues. Per the germline V gene, CDR1 is LNHDA and CDR2 is SQIVND (reference sequence). CDR3 nucleotide sequence: TGTGCCAGTTGCGGGACAGGGGGCAATCAGCCCCAGCATTTT. Translating it yields CASCGTGGNQPQHF.

For the CDR3, the DNA is TGTGCCATCAGTGAGGGTCAGGGTAGTCAGCCCCAGCATTTT. Amino acid sequence: CAISEGQGSQPQHF. V gene TRBV10-3 combines with J gene TRBJ1-5; perhaps TRBD1 as D (5 bases). The ends were cut back, 2 bases at V and 6 bases at J, with 11 bases in the middle. The CDR3 consists of 14 residues. Germline loops: CDR1 ENHRY, CDR2 SYGVKD.

In regard to this clone: The sample carries other DNA sequences with the same CDR3. The rearrangement links TRBV5-1 to TRBJ1-1, with 9 bases aligning to TRBD1. With 4 bases clipped from V and 2 bases from J, the junction kept 3 bases outside the gene matches. This CDR3 has 14 amino acids. Germline assignment: CDR1 SGHRS and CDR2 YFSETQ. The DNA for the CDR3 is TGCGCCAGCAGCGGGGGACAGGGCAACACTGAAGCTTTCTTT. This encodes CASSGGQGNTEAFF.

This clone has at least ten counts. The chain carries TRBV5-1 and TRBJ2-7, with 8 bases identical to TRBD1. The CDR3 is 15 residues long. Per germline, CDR1 SGHRS and CDR2 YFSETQ. The junction had 9 bases not matched to a gene; V was cut back by 5 bases and J by 2 bases. Here the CDR3 DNA reads TGCGCCAGCAGTTCCGGACAGGGAGGACCCTACGAGCAGTACTTC. Its translation is CASSSGQGGPYEQYF.

The V call is TRBV6-5, the J call TRBJ1-5; D perhaps matches TRBD1 (6 bases). Trimming took off 7 bases at V and 5 bases at J, with 15 bases between the two ends. There are 14 residues in the CDR3. Germline V gene data show CDR1 as MNHEY and CDR2 as SVGAGI. The CDR3 DNA reads as TGTGCCAGCATTGGGTACAGGGCAGATCAGCCCCAGCATTTT. Amino acids: CASIGYRADQPQHF.

The genes are TRBV5-1 and TRBJ2-1; perhaps TRBD2 as D (6 bases). V gave up 4 bases and J gave up 8 bases, with 19 bases separating them. The CDR3 is 15 amino acids. Germline V gene sequence: CDR1 SGHRS, CDR2 YFSETQ. The CDR3 loop reads CASSPDAGRFDEQFF. The DNA of the CDR3 is TGCGCCAGCAGCCCTGACGCGGGAAGGTTCGATGAGCAGTTCTTC. The entire variable domain, with the rest obtained from reference TRBV5-1 and TRBJ2-1, is as follows: KAGVTQTPRYLIKTRGQQVTLSCSPISGHRSVSWYQQTPGQGLQFLFEYFSETQRNKGNFPGRFSGRQFSNSRSEMNVSTLELGDSALYLCASSPDAGRFDEQFFGPGTRLTVL.

The count of this clone is one. Within the sample, other DNA sequences also encode this same CDR3. The rearrangement uses TRBV5-1 and TRBJ1-4; D is unclear. The V gene lost 0 bases and the J gene lost 5 bases, with 8 bases spanning the gap. This CDR3 region has 14 residues. CDR1 SGHRS and CDR2 YFSETQ come from the germline V gene. Here the CDR3 DNA reads TGCGCCAGCAGCTTGGACGGTAGAAATGAAAAACTGTTTTTT. It is translated as CASSLDGRNEKLFF.

The rearrangement links TRBV5-8 to TRBJ2-1; 14 nucleotides match TRBD2. The V gene's germline CDR1 is SGHTS and CDR2 YDEGEE. The CDR3 runs to 15 residues. V gave up 10 bases and J gave up 2 bases; unmatched junction bases: 5. CDR3: CAGRTSGRTYNEQFF. CDR3 sequence (DNA): TGTGCCGGCCGGACTAGCGGGAGGACCTACAATGAGCAGTTCTTC.

The chain employs TRBV7-3 and TRBJ2-2; D is undetermined. V gave up 5 bases and J gave up 7 bases, with 5 bases separating them. Germline V CDR1 and CDR2: SGHTA, FQGTGA. The CDR3 has 11 amino acids. The CDR3: CASSLSGELFF. The CDR3, as DNA: TGTGCCAGCAGCCTCAGCGGGGAGCTGTTTTTT.

V usage is TRBV29-1 and J usage is TRBJ1-2, with 8 nucleotides matching TRBD1. CDR3 length: 12 residues. The trim removed 7 bases at V and 6 bases at J, leaving 7 bases unmatched. Germline V gene data show CDR1 as SQVTM and CDR2 as ANQGSEA. The DNA of the CDR3 is TGCAGCGACGGGGACAGGAGGAATGGCTACACCTTC. This codes for CSDGDRRNGYTF.

This clone was found once. CDR3 sequence (DNA): TGTGCCAGCTCACCACAAGCAGGGGGGACGACCTACGAGCAGTACTTC. Its protein is CASSPQAGGTTYEQYF. The chain recombines TRBV18 with TRBJ2-7, with D possibly being TRBD1 (7 bases). V was shortened by 1 base and J by 2 bases, with 15 bases between the two germline ends. This CDR3 spans 16 amino acids. The germline CDR1 and CDR2 sequences are KGHSH and LQKENI.

The chain has TRBV7-9 and TRBJ2-7; TRBD2 agrees at 7 bases. J was trimmed by 3 bases and V by 2 bases; bases with no gene match: 4. The CDR3 is 14 amino acids. CDR1 is SEHNR, CDR2 FQNEAQ, per germline (reference sequence). In nucleotides, the CDR3 is TGTGCCAGCAGCTTAAGGTCGGGGGGCTACGAGCAGTACTTC. It encodes CASSLRSGGYEQYF.

The chain uses TRBV20-1 and TRBJ2-1, with a tentative D call TRBD2 (5 bases). The length of the CDR3 is 11 residues. Germline V CDR1 and CDR2: DFQATT, SNEGSKA (reference sequence). Trimming took 8 bases from V and 3 from J, leaving 8 bases between them. The CDR3 is CSPEGYNEQFF. The CDR3 DNA is TGCAGTCCAGAGGGCTACAATGAGCAGTTCTTC.

The CDR3 nucleotides read TGTGCCAGCAGTCCGACCGACAGGGAGCACTATGGCTACACCTTC. Residues: CASSPTDREHYGYTF. The chain employs TRBV6-5 and TRBJ1-2, with 7 bases fitting TRBD1. The CDR3 contains 15 residues. The trim removed 5 bases at V and 3 bases at J, leaving 9 bases unmatched. Germline V CDR1 and CDR2: MNHEY, SVGAGI.

Concerning this clone itself: The same CDR3 is also encoded by other DNA sequences in this sample. The V gene is TRBV5-1, the J gene TRBJ2-5; unclear D gene. The CDR3 covers 13 residues. Trimming took off 0 bases at V and 1 base at J, with 4 bases between the two ends. CDR1 is SGHRS, CDR2 YFSETQ, per germline. CDR3 nucleotides: TGCGCCAGCAGCTTGGGAGTCCAAGAGACCCAGTACTTC. It is translated as CASSLGVQETQYF.

The rearrangement uses TRBV19 and TRBJ1-1; the D gene is possibly TRBD1 (5 bases). The CDR3 loop spans 15 amino acids. V was pared by 5 bases and J by 3 bases, with 16 bases between. Germline CDR1 LNHDA, CDR2 SQIVND (reference sequence). The CDR3, as DNA: TGTGCCAGTAGTGTGTCTTGGGGCTCGGACACTGAAGCTTTCTTT. Translation: CASSVSWGSDTEAFF.

The V gene is TRBV10-3, the J gene TRBJ1-4; the D is unclear. Between the trimmed V and J ends, which lost 4 bases and 2 bases, there was a span of 11 bases. Germline CDR1 and CDR2: ENHRY and SYGVKD. The CDR3 has 15 residues. The CDR3 nucleotides are TGTGCCATCAGTGCCACAGTTTCGACTAATGAAAAACTGTTTTTT. Translated, it gives CAISATVSTNEKLFF.

The V gene is TRBV18, the J gene TRBJ1-5; 9 bases fit TRBD1. Germline CDR1 is KGHSH and CDR2 is LQKENI. The junction had 5 bases not matched to a gene; V was cut back by 6 bases and J by 5 bases. There are 14 residues in the CDR3. DNA of the CDR3: TGTGCCAGCTCGCCGGGACAGGGCTATCAGCCCCAGCATTTT. This sequence encodes CASSPGQGYQPQHF.